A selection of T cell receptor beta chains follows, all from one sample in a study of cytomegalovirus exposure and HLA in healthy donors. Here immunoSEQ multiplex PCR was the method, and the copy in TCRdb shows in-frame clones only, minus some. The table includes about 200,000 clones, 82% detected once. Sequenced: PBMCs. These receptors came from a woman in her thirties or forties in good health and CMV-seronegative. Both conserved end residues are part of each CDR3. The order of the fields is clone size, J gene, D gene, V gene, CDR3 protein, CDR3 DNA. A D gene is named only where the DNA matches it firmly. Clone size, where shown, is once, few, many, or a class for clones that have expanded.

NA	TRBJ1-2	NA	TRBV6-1	CASSESRGNYGYTF	TGTGCCAGCAGTGAATCTCGGGGTAACTATGGCTACACCTTC
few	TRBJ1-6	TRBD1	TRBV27	CASSYIHRGANSPLHF	TGTGCCAGCAGTTACATACACAGGGGAGCCAATTCACCCCTCCACTTT
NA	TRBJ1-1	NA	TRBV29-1	CSVGGDGTEAFF	TGCAGCGTTGGGGGCGATGGCACTGAAGCTTTCTTT
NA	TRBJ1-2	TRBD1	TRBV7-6	CASSQFAGQVIYGYTF	TGTGCCAGCAGTCAATTCGCTGGACAGGTTATCTATGGCTACACCTTC
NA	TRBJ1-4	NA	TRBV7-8	CASRATQLNEKLFF	TGTGCCAGCCGTGCGACACAGCTTAATGAAAAACTGTTTTTT
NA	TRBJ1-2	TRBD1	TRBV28	CASSPWTGGGNYGYTF	TGTGCCAGCAGTCCTTGGACAGGGGGGGGTAACTATGGCTACACCTTC
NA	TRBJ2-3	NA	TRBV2	CASKVYLAGTDTQYF	TGTGCCAGCAAGGTCTACCTGGCGGGCACAGATACGCAGTATTTT
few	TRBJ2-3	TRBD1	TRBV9	CASSVRGQSSTDTQYF	TGTGCCAGCAGCGTCCGGGGACAGTCTAGCACAGATACGCAGTATTTT
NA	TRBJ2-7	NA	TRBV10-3	CAISPGQEYEQYF	TGTGCCATCAGCCCGGGACAAGAATACGAGCAGTACTTC
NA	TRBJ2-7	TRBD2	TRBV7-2	CASSTPSGGGQHEQYF	TGTGCCAGCAGCACTCCTAGCGGGGGGGGGCAGCACGAGCAGTACTTC
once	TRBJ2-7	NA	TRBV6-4	CASSAISYEQYF	TGTGCCAGCAGTGCCATTTCCTACGAGCAGTACTTC
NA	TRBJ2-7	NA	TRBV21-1	CASSKEADPSSEQYF	TGTGCCAGCAGCAAGGAAGCGGATCCCTCTTCCGAGCAGTACTTC
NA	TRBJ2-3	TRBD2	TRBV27	CASTPGLAGGSTDTQYF	TGTGCCAGCACCCCCGGACTAGCGGGAGGGAGCACAGATACGCAGTATTTT
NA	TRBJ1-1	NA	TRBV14	CASSQVGGAFF	TGTGCCAGCAGCCAAGTCGGAGGCGCTTTCTTT
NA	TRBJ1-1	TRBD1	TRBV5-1	CASSSRDRGAEDTEAFF	TGCGCCAGCAGCTCTAGAGACAGGGGTGCCGAGGACACTGAAGCTTTCTTT
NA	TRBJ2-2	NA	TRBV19	CASREQGGTGELFF	TGTGCCAGTAGGGAACAGGGTGGGACCGGGGAGCTGTTTTTT
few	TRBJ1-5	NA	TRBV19	CASSFGGSNQPQHF	TGTGCCAGTAGTTTCGGGGGTTCTAATCAGCCCCAGCATTTT
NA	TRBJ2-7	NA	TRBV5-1	CASSSQGSSYEQYF	TGCGCCAGCAGCTCTCAGGGGAGCTCCTACGAGCAGTACTTC
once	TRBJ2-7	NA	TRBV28	CASSFVSRVEQYF	TGTGCCAGCAGTTTCGTCTCCAGGGTCGAGCAGTACTTC
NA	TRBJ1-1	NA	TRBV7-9	CASSLARMNTEAFF	TGTGCCAGCAGCTTAGCGCGGATGAACACTGAAGCTTTCTTT
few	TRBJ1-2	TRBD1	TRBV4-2	CASSQDVGTGGRWGYTF	TGTGCCAGCAGCCAAGACGTTGGGACAGGAGGACGCTGGGGCTACACCTTC
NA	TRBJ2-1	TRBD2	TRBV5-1	CASSLVGGFSYNEQFF	TGCGCCAGCAGCTTGGTGGGGGGGTTCTCCTACAATGAGCAGTTCTTC
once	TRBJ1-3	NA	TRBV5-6	CASSFNDRNTIYF	TGTGCCAGCAGCTTTAATGACAGAAACACCATATATTTT
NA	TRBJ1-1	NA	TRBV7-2	CASSPIRAGPNTEAFF	TGTGCCAGCAGCCCAATCAGGGCAGGGCCTAACACTGAAGCTTTCTTT
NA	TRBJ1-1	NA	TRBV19	CASGGENTEAFF	TGTGCCAGTGGAGGGGAGAACACTGAAGCTTTCTTT
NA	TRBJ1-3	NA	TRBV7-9	CASSLGTGNTIYF	TGTGCCAGCAGCTTAGGGACAGGAAACACCATATATTTT
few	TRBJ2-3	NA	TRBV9	CASSVEWRDLTDTQYF	TGTGCCAGCAGCGTAGAGTGGAGAGACCTCACAGATACGCAGTATTTT
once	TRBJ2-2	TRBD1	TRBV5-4	CASTLLPGQGRRDTGELFF	TGTGCCAGCACCCTGCTTCCCGGACAGGGGCGTCGGGACACCGGGGAGCTGTTTTTT
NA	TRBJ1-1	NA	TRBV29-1	CSVGEGGTEAFF	TGCAGCGTAGGGGAGGGCGGCACTGAAGCTTTCTTT
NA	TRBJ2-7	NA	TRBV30	CAWSVSTLQYF	TGTGCCTGGAGTGTATCTACTCTGCAGTACTTC
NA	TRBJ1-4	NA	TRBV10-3	CAIAGATNEKLFF	TGTGCCATCGCGGGAGCAACTAATGAAAAACTGTTTTTT
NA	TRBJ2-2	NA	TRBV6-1	CASGPGQFGELFF	TGTGCCAGCGGCCCGGGACAATTCGGGGAGCTGTTTTTT
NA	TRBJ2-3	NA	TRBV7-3	CASSISISTDTQYF	TGTGCCAGCAGCATTAGTATTTCAACAGATACGCAGTATTTT
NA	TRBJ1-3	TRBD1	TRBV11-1	CASPSGQGVCGNTIYF	TGTGCCAGCCCCAGCGGACAGGGTGTGTGTGGAAACACCATATATTTT
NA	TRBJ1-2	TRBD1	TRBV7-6	CASRAGTGDGYTF	TGTGCCAGCAGGGCCGGGACAGGGGACGGCTACACCTTC
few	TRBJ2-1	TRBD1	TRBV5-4	CASSFDRGPREQFF	TGTGCCAGCAGTTTTGACAGGGGGCCTAGGGAGCAGTTCTTC